The source of this T cell receptor (beta chain) is a study of OX40 agonist ivuxolimab in advanced cancers. About the study: Participants, roughly 80% male, averaged around 60 years of age, ranging from roughly 23 to 80.

The repertoire was sequenced with immunoSEQ multiplex PCR; TCRdb's copy has only in-frame clones and lacks some. The sample carries about 20,000 clones, more than 65% recorded once. The study, taken as a whole, reports: The 0.1-3.0 mg/kg partial responders had among the lowest clonal expansion. At doses 0.1 to 3.0 mg/kg, CD4+ and CD8+ clones expanded. Average numbers of expanded clones were greater in CD8+ T cells than in CD4+.

Germline V gene sequence: CDR1 SEHNR, CDR2 FQNEAQ (reference sequence). CDR3 size: 12 residues. Between the trimmed V and J ends, which lost 5 bases and 5 bases, there was a span of 10 bases. In this sample, this clone turned up a few times. The antigen remains unidentified. The starting material was CD4+ or CD8+ T cells sorted from blood, obtained in a trial of the OX40 agonist ivuxolimab. The receptor was isolated from an adult with an advanced solid tumor such as melanoma, head and neck, liver or kidney cancer. The chain couples TRBV7-9 to TRBJ2-7; D might be TRBD1 (6 bases). The CDR3 loop is CASSRGGDEQYF. CDR3 bases: TGTGCCAGCAGCCGAGGGGGAGACGAGCAGTACTTC.